This T cell receptor beta chain was identified during a study of blood T cell repertoires in COVID-19. Overall study context: Researchers got acute and convalescent COVID-19 samples from the United States, Italy and Spain. The analysed material was cDNA or gDNA that came from T cells, B-cell-depleted T cells, or PBMCs.

Germline V gene lookup returns CDR1 SEHNR and CDR2 FQNEAQ (reference sequence). V shed 4 bases and J shed 6 bases, with 13 bases lying between them. This CDR3 region has 15 residues. Measured with immunoSEQ multiplex PCR; TCRdb has only the in-frame clones, and not every one. Of 200,000 to 300,000 clones in the sample, about four fifths were seen once. This rearrangement joins TRBV7-9 to TRBJ1-6; D may be TRBD1 (5 bases). This sequence was found in a woman over 75 with COVID-19, enrolled during active disease. Specimen: peripheral blood. The CDR3 region has the DNA TGTGCCAGCAGCTCCCAAGGGACTGTTAATTCACCCCTCCACTTT. It is translated as CASSSQGTVNSPLHF. The full variable domain, in which reference TRBV7-9 and TRBJ1-6 provide the parts outside the CDR3, is DTGVSQNPRHKITKRGQNVTFRCDPISEHNRLYWYRQTLGQGPEFLTYFQNEAQLEKSRLLSDRFSAERPKGSFSTLEIQRTEQGDSAMYLCASSSQGTVNSPLHFGNGTRLTVT.